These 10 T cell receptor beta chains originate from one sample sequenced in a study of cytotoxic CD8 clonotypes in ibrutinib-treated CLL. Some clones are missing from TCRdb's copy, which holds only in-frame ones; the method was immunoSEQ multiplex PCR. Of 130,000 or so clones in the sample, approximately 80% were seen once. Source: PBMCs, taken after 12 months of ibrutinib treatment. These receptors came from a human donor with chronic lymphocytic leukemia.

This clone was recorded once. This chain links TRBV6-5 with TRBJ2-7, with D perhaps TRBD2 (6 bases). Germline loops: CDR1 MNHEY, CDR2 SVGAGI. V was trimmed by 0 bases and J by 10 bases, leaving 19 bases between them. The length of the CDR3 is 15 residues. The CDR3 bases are TGTGCCAGCAGTTACTCGAGGGAAGGAGGGACCGCCCAGTACTTC. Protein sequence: CASSYSREGGTAQYF.

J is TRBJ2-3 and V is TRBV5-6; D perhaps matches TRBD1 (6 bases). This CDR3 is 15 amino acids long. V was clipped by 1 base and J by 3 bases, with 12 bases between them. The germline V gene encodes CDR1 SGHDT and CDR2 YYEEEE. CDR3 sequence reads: CASSLLYRETDTQYF. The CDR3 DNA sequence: TGTGCCAGCAGCTTGCTTTACAGGGAGACAGATACGCAGTATTTT. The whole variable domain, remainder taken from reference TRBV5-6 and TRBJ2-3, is DAGVTQSPTHLIKTRGQQVTLRCSPKSGHDTVSWYQQALGQGPQFIFQYYEEEERQRGNFPDRFSGHQFPNYSSELNVNALLLGDSALYLCASSLLYRETDTQYFGPGTRLTVL.

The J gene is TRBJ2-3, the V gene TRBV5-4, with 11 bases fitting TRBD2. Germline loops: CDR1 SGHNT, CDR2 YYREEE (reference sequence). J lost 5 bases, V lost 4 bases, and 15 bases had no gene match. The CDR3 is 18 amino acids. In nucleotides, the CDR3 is TGTGCCAGCAGCCAAGATCCCACCTTAGCGGGAGGGATAGATACGCAGTATTTT. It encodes CASSQDPTLAGGIDTQYF. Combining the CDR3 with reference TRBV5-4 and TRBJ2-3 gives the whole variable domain ETGVTQSPTHLIKTRGQQVTLRCSSQSGHNTVSWYQQALGQGPQFIFQYYREEENGRGNFPPRFSGLQFPNYSSELNVNALELDDSALYLCASSQDPTLAGGIDTQYFGPGTRLTVL.

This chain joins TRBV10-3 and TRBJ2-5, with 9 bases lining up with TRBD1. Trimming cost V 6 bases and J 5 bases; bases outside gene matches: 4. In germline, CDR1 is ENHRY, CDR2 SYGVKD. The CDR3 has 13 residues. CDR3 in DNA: TGTGCCATCAGACAGGGGGCTGAGGAGACCCAGTACTTC. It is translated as CAIRQGAEETQYF.

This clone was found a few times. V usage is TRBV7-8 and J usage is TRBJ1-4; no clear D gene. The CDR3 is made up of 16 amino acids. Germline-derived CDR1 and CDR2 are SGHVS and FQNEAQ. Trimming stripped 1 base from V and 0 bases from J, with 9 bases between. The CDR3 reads CASSLDEGATNEKLFF. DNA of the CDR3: TGTGCCAGCAGCTTAGACGAAGGAGCAACTAATGAAAAACTGTTTTTT. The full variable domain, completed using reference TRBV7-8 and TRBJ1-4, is GAGVSQSPRYKVAKRGQDVALRCDPISGHVSLFWYQQALGQGPEFLTYFQNEAQLDKSGLPSDRFFAERPEGSVSTLKIQRTQQEDSAVYLCASSLDEGATNEKLFFGSGTQLSVL.

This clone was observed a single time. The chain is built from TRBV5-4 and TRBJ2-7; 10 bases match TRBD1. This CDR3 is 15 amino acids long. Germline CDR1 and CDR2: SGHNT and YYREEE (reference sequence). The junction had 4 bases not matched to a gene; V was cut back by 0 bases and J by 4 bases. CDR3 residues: CASSLATGGVYEQYF. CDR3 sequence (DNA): TGTGCCAGCAGCTTGGCGACAGGGGGCGTGTACGAGCAGTACTTC.

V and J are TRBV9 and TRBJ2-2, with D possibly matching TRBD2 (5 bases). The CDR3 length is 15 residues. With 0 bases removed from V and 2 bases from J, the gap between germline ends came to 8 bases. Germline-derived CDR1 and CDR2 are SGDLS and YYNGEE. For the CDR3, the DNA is TGTGCCAGCAGCGTAGTCGGAGGAAACACCGGGGAGCTGTTTTTT. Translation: CASSVVGGNTGELFF.

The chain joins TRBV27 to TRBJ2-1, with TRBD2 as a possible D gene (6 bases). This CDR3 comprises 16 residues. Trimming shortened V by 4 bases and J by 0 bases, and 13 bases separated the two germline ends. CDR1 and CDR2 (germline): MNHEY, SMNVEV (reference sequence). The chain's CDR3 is CASSSLAESSYNEQFF. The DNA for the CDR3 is TGTGCCAGCAGTTCCTTAGCGGAGAGCTCCTACAATGAGCAGTTCTTC.

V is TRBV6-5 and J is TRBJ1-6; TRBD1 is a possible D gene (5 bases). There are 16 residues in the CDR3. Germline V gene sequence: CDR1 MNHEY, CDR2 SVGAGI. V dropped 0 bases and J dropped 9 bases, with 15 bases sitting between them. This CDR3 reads CASSYSSGFVFSPLHF. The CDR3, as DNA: TGTGCCAGCAGTTACTCTTCAGGGTTTGTCTTTTCACCCCTCCACTTT.

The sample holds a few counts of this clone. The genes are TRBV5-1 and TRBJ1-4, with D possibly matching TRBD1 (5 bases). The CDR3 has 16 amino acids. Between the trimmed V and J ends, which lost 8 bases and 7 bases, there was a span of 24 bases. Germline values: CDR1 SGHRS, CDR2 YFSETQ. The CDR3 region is CASRASTGTLGEKLFF. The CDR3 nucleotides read TGCGCCAGTCGAGCGTCTACCGGGACTTTGGGTGAAAAACTGTTTTTT.